A selection of T cell receptor beta chains follows, all from one sample in a study of shared clonotypes between healthy human individuals. Produced via immunoSEQ multiplex PCR; TCRdb's table is partial and in-frame only. Of under 600,000 clones listed, around 97% are singletons. Sequencing input: naive CD4+ T cells sorted from blood. All receptors derive from a woman aged 25 to 39 in good health. CDR3s include the opening cysteine and the closing phenylalanine or tryptophan. The listing skips clone size in some rows; elsewhere it reads once, few, many or a size class.

size	V	length	J	CDR3
.	TRBV10-1	13	TRBJ2-7	CASSRDSTYEQYF
.	TRBV6-5	14	TRBJ1-5	CASSYSGTGQPQHF
.	TRBV6-5	14	TRBJ2-7	CASSNDRGNYEQYF
.	TRBV28	15	TRBJ1-3	CASSPGQAQGNTIYF
.	TRBV28	15	TRBJ2-1	CASRSSGRRTYEQFF
.	TRBV4-1	15	TRBJ2-3	CASSQVGTSPDTQYF
.	TRBV10-3	14	TRBJ2-5	CAISEFEHLETQYF
.	TRBV2	14	TRBJ2-3	CASSARVSTDTQYF
.	TRBV5-1	14	TRBJ2-2	CASSFTGHTGELFF
.	TRBV18	16	TRBJ2-4	CASSPTGSQAQNIQYF
.	TRBV27	14	TRBJ2-5	CASSLVVGGETQYF
.	TRBV11-2	14	TRBJ2-3	CASGRSGSTDTQYF
.	TRBV5-1	15	TRBJ2-1	CASWPGPTEGHEQFF
.	TRBV14	15	TRBJ1-6	CASSQVGTHNSPLHF
.	TRBV28	16	TRBJ2-3	CASSSPLAGATDTQYF
.	TRBV27	17	TRBJ2-7	CASRPGLAFYYSDEQYF
.	TRBV28	16	TRBJ1-5	CASSLGRDRGYQPQHF
.	TRBV5-1	14	TRBJ2-7	CASRERVANYEQYF
.	TRBV5-1	14	TRBJ1-4	CASSLVDRVEGLFF
.	TRBV6-1	11	TRBJ1-6	CASSERYHIHF
.	TRBV5-4	14	TRBJ1-1	CASSSLGKWTEAFF
once	TRBV4-1	16	TRBJ2-5	CASSQVGLAVQETQYF
.	TRBV21-1	16	TRBJ1-4	CASSKDTGTGNEKLFF
.	TRBV30	13	TRBJ1-1	CAWTHGSNTEAFF
.	TRBV19	14	TRBJ1-2	CASRTGLDGYGYTF
.	TRBV28	16	TRBJ1-4	CASSPLRGATNEKLFF
.	TRBV6-5	14	TRBJ2-5	CASSITGSRETQYF
.	TRBV5-1	16	TRBJ2-7	CASSLGRDRTSYEQYF
.	TRBV9	16	TRBJ2-1	CASSDTGTGRYNEQFF
.	TRBV5-1	16	TRBJ2-5	CASSLFSGSFSETQYF
.	TRBV11-2	16	TRBJ1-1	CASRKTGTLMNTEAFF
.	TRBV7-6	12	TRBJ2-5	CASSPEGETQYF
.	TRBV5-1	13	TRBJ1-1	CASTPLGNTEAFF
.	TRBV6-1	15	TRBJ2-7	CASSAASGVSYEQYF
.	TRBV18	14	TRBJ2-6	CASSPPSGANVLTF
.	TRBV19	14	TRBJ2-7	CASSITGLVHEQYF
.	TRBV2	13	TRBJ1-5	CASSGKILSPQHF
.	TRBV7-9	13	TRBJ2-5	CASSLAFPGEQYF
.	TRBV6-1	13	TRBJ2-1	CASSEARAQGSFF
.	TRBV4-1	17	TRBJ2-5	CASSQDSSGRALETQYF
.	TRBV13	15	TRBJ2-5	CASSARGQGSETQYF
.	TRBV5-3	15	TRBJ2-7	CARSLARQGPYEQYF
.	TRBV7-6	15	TRBJ2-7	CASSLGPSGIYEQYF
once	TRBV30	14	TRBJ1-3	CAWRAGISGNTIYF
.	TRBV5-1	16	TRBJ2-2	CASRERVAGASGELFF
.	TRBV4-1	16	TRBJ1-5	CASSQEGGRVYQPQHF
.	TRBV7-3	13	TRBJ1-1	CASSLRENTEAFF
.	TRBV2	15	TRBJ2-3	CASSERRGGTDTQYF
once	TRBV28	12	TRBJ2-4	CASSLGQGPQYF